The 32 T cell receptor beta chains presented below share a single source sample, sequenced in a study of T cells in women clearing cervical HPV infection. Data came from immunoSEQ multiplex PCR; TCRdb stores just in-frame clones and leaves some out. Across roughly 34,000 clones, the top ten clones capture around 6.8% of the sample. Sequenced sample: blood buffy coat. These TCRs come from a woman aged 18-70 years with a cervical HPV16 infection that either progressed to CIN3+ or cleared (not recorded which).

On this clone itself: The DNA ends 3 residues before the CDR3 does, and the rest of the CDR3 is filled in from the germline J gene. The V gene is TRBV5-1, the J gene TRBJ2-1; a possible D gene is TRBD2 (6 bases). The CDR3 length is 16 residues. V gave up 3 bases and J gave up 1 base, with 14 bases separating them. CDR1 is SGHRS, CDR2 YFSETQ, per germline. CDR3: CASSSFGGESYNEQFF. Incomplete CDR3 DNA: TGCGCCAGCAGCTCCTTTGGAGGGGAATCCTACAATGAG.

A word on this clone: The read ends 3 residues early relative to the CDR3; the germline J gene fills the gap. V is TRBV4-1 and J is TRBJ1-2, with D possibly TRBD1 on 6 matching bases. The CDR3 is made up of 13 amino acids. Germline V gene lookup returns CDR1 MGHRA and CDR2 YSYEKL. Trimming stripped 4 bases from V and 2 bases from J, with 8 bases between. CDR3 DNA, as far as it was read: TGCGCCAGCAGCCGGGACAAGAACTATGGC. Residues: CASSRDKNYG. The full CDR3 sequence reads CASSRDKNYGYTF.

As to this clone: The CDR3 goes on 3 residues after the read ends, and that part is filled in from the germline J gene. The chain employs TRBV30 and TRBJ2-3, with TRBD1 matching 11 bases. CDR1 and CDR2 from the germline V gene are GTSNPN and SVGIG (reference sequence). The CDR3 spans 13 residues. The sequenced CDR3 bases are TGTGCCTTGGACAGGGGGCTACAAGAGACG. This codes for CALDRGLQET. The CDR3 as a whole reads CALDRGLQETQYF.

Comments on this clone: Read data end 3 residues before the CDR3 end; the end is taken from the germline J gene. The chain combines TRBV7-2 with TRBJ1-6; the D gene is possibly TRBD1 (6 bases). Looked up from germline, CDR1 is SGHTA and CDR2 is FQGNSA. This CDR3 has 15 amino acids. V shed 7 bases and J shed 7 bases, with 17 bases lying between them. The CDR3 loop reads CASTPQGTINSPLHF. Incomplete CDR3 DNA: TGTGCCAGCACCCCGCAGGGGACCATAAATTCACCC.

In the case of this clone: The read falls 3 residues short of the CDR3 end, and the missing part is taken from the germline J gene. The rearrangement uses TRBV30 and TRBJ1-5, with D possibly TRBD1 on 6 matching bases. Trimming pared 0 bases from V and 4 bases from J, leaving 25 bases between. The CDR3 extends over 19 amino acids. Germline V gene lookup returns CDR1 GTSNPN and CDR2 SVGIG (reference sequence). The CDR3 loop reads CAWSVGGFKDKEQNQPQHF. CDR3 DNA (partial): TGTGCCTGGAGTGTAGGGGGTTTCAAGGACAAGGAACAAAATCAGCCC.

A note on this clone: The sequenced fragment ends 3 residues before the CDR3 boundary, so the rest is inferred from the germline J gene. The gene calls are TRBV5-1 and TRBJ1-1; possibly TRBD1 for D (5 bases). This CDR3 is 14 amino acids long. Germline CDR1 SGHRS, CDR2 YFSETQ. Deletions cut 2 bases from V and 1 base from J, with 9 bases between. Partial CDR3 DNA: TGCGCCAGCAGCTTCCTGGGGGGGAACACTGAA. Protein product: CASSFLGGNTE. The entire CDR3 sequence reads CASSFLGGNTEAFF.

A word on this clone: The CDR3 end lies 3 residues beyond the end of the read and is filled in from the germline J gene. V gene TRBV6-2 or TRBV6-3 combines with J gene TRBJ2-1; perhaps TRBD1 as D (6 bases). The germline V gene has CDR1 MNHEY and CDR2 SVGEGT. The germline V and J ends were trimmed by 0 bases and 2 bases, with 8 bases remaining between them. CDR3 length equals 15 residues. Incomplete CDR3 DNA: TGTGCCAGCAGTTACTCGGGGGCGGCCTACAATGAG. Amino acid sequence: CASSYSGAAYNE. The whole CDR3 is CASSYSGAAYNEQFF.

Comment on this clone: The missing CDR3 end, 3 residues past where the read stops, is filled in from the germline J gene. This chain links TRBV2 with TRBJ2-7; the match to TRBD1 covers 8 bases. The CDR3 has 14 amino acids. The germline V gene has CDR1 SNHLY and CDR2 FYNNEI. The trim removed 1 base at V and 6 bases at J, leaving 5 bases unmatched. The CDR3 sequence: CASSEVDRGGEQYF. The covered CDR3 bases are TGTGCCAGCAGTGAAGTCGACAGGGGAGGCGAG. The full variable domain, in which reference TRBV2 and TRBJ2-7 provide the parts outside the CDR3, is EPEVTQTPSHQVTQMGQEVILRCVPISNHLYFYWYRQILGQKVEFLVSFYNNEISEKSEIFDDQFSVERPDGSNFTLKIRSTKLEDSAMYFCASSEVDRGGEQYFGPGTRLTVT.

Regarding this clone: From the germline J gene comes the end of the CDR3, since the read stops 3 residues before it. The chain joins TRBV29-1 to TRBJ1-1; TRBD1 aligns across 7 bases. Looked up from germline, CDR1 is SQVTM and CDR2 is ANQGSEA. After removal of 7 bases from V and 7 bases from J, the junction contained 9 bases not matched to a gene. CDR3 length equals 12 residues. CDR3 sequence reads: CSARDSTIEAFF. The part of the CDR3 DNA that was read is TGCAGCGCTAGGGACAGCACTATTGAA.

Of note for this clone: The DNA ends 3 residues before the CDR3 does, and the rest of the CDR3 is filled in from the germline J gene. This chain connects TRBV7-6 to TRBJ2-2; D is unclear. This CDR3 has 16 amino acids. V lost 2 bases, J lost 0 bases, and 10 bases lay in between. Germline V gives CDR1 SGHVS, CDR2 FNYEAQ. The sequenced part of the CDR3 DNA is TGTGCCAGCAGCTTAAACCTCCAGACGAACACCGGGGAG. It codes for CASSLNLQTNTGE. The whole CDR3 protein reads CASSLNLQTNTGELFF.

With respect to this clone: The read ends 3 residues shy of where the CDR3 ends; the end is completed using the germline J gene. The V and J genes are TRBV10-1 and TRBJ2-5; 8 bases align to TRBD2. J was trimmed by 4 bases and V by 4 bases; bases with no gene match: 5. Germline values: CDR1 WNHNN, CDR2 SYGVQD (reference sequence). CDR3 length: 14 amino acids. CDR3 residues: CASSVGSGVETQYF. CDR3 DNA (partial): TGCGCCAGCAGTGTTGGTAGCGGGGTAGAGACC.

With respect to this clone: Read sequence stops 3 residues before the CDR3 end, and the germline J gene provides the missing end. The chain recombines TRBV4-2 with TRBJ2-2; 8 positions agree with TRBD2. This CDR3 is 15 amino acids long. V dropped 0 bases and J dropped 8; count of bases not matched to a gene: 5. Germline V gene lookup returns CDR1 LGHNA and CDR2 YNFKEQ. The DNA read from the CDR3 is TGTGCCAGCAGCCAAGAGACATTAGCGGGAGGGGAG. Amino acids: CASSQETLAGGE. The whole CDR3 protein is CASSQETLAGGELFF.

Of note for this clone: Coverage ceases 3 residues before the CDR3 finishes, and the germline J gene fills in the end. This chain uses TRBV18 with TRBJ2-3; possibly TRBD2 for D (6 bases). This CDR3 has 11 residues. Germline V gene sequence: CDR1 KGHSH, CDR2 LQKENI. The CDR3 sequence: CASSPGGTQYF. The part of the CDR3 DNA that was read is TGTGCCAGCTCACCCGGAGGGACG.

Note on this clone: Read coverage stops 3 residues before the CDR3 terminus; the germline J gene supplies the remainder. This chain connects TRBV19 to TRBJ2-2, with no clear D. The ends were cut back, 1 base at V and 6 bases at J, with 12 bases in the middle. This CDR3 is 15 amino acids long. Germline V gene sequence: CDR1 LNHDA, CDR2 SQIVND (reference sequence). The CDR3 loop is CASSIGNSWAGELFF. Incomplete CDR3 DNA: TGTGCCAGTAGTATAGGGAATAGCTGGGCCGGGGAG.

In the case of this clone: The read stops 3 residues short of the end of the CDR3; the missing end is completed from the germline J gene. The chain links TRBV20-1 to TRBJ2-7; 8 positions match TRBD1. Germline lookup yields CDR1 DFQATT and CDR2 SNEGSKA (reference sequence). The CDR3 consists of 17 residues. Unmatched junction bases numbered 11, after V lost 1 base and J lost 0 bases. The CDR3 region is CSARGNDRGYISYEQYF. The sequenced CDR3 bases are TGCAGTGCTAGAGGCAATGACAGGGGATACATCTCCTACGAG.

In regard to this clone: The CDR3 end lies 3 residues beyond the end of the read and is filled in from the germline J gene. The chain is built from TRBV20-1 and TRBJ1-5; D might be TRBD1 (5 bases). The V and J ends lost 3 bases and 6 bases respectively, with 21 bases between them. The CDR3 covers 16 residues. The germline V gene has CDR1 DFQATT and CDR2 SNEGSKA (reference sequence). The covered CDR3 bases are TGCAGTGCTAGCGGCGACGGGCCCCGGAGGGGTCAGCCC. As protein: CSASGDGPRRGQP. The whole CDR3 region reads CSASGDGPRRGQPQHF.

As to this clone: The CDR3 end lies 3 residues beyond the end of the read and is filled in from the germline J gene. The chain combines TRBV30 with TRBJ2-4; D unclear. From germline, CDR1 is GTSNPN and CDR2 SVGIG (reference sequence). This CDR3 is 13 amino acids long. The sequenced part of the CDR3 DNA is TGTGCCTGGAGTGTACCAGGAACCTATGGT. This sequence encodes CAWSVPGTYG. The full CDR3 protein is CAWSVPGTYGQYF.

Concerning this clone: The read stops 3 residues short of the end of the CDR3; the missing end is completed from the germline J gene. The gene calls are TRBV27 and TRBJ2-3, with D perhaps TRBD1 (5 bases). The germline gives CDR1 MNHEY, CDR2 SMNVEV (reference sequence). The CDR3 has 15 residues. Trimming took 3 bases from V and 1 from J, leaving 11 bases between them. The CDR3 DNA, read in part, is TGTGCCAGCAGTTTTATGGGGCTGGGCACAGATACG. Its translation is CASSFMGLGTDT. The whole CDR3 reads CASSFMGLGTDTQYF.

As for this clone: The CDR3 end lies 3 residues beyond the end of the read and is filled in from the germline J gene. V is TRBV29-1 and J is TRBJ2-3, with 10 bases that match TRBD2. V shed 7 bases, J shed 5 bases, and the junction held 15 bases outside the gene matches. Germline loops: CDR1 SQVTM, CDR2 ANQGSEA. This CDR3 contains 16 residues. The CDR3: CSGTGLAGVLKDTQYF. The sequenced part of the CDR3 DNA is TGCAGCGGGACCGGTCTAGCGGGAGTTCTGAAAGATACG.

A word on this clone: From the germline J gene comes the end of the CDR3, since the read stops 3 residues before it. The gene calls are TRBV5-5 and TRBJ1-1; D not certain. The V end was cut by 0 bases, the J end by 7 bases, with 10 bases between. The CDR3 covers 13 residues. The germline V gene has CDR1 SGHKS and CDR2 YYEKEE (reference sequence). CDR3 protein: CASSLGAYGEAFF. CDR3 DNA (partial): TGTGCCAGCAGCTTGGGGGCATATGGTGAA.

A note on this clone: The read comes to an end 3 residues before the CDR3 does, leaving the germline J gene to fill in the end. This chain links TRBV7-9 with TRBJ2-2, with 8 bases matching TRBD1. The CDR3 consists of 14 residues. In germline, CDR1 is SEHNR, CDR2 FQNEAQ (reference sequence). The CDR3: CASSLQGAVEKLFF. Incomplete CDR3 DNA: TGTGCCAGCAGTCTTCAGGGGGCTGTTGAAAAG.

A note on this clone: The read terminates 3 residues ahead of where the CDR3 ends, so the germline J gene completes it. The rearrangement links TRBV28 to TRBJ1-1, with 7 bases aligning to TRBD1. Germline-derived CDR1 and CDR2 are MDHEN and SYDVKM. The CDR3 loop spans 15 amino acids. The trim removed 8 bases at V and 6 bases at J, leaving 15 bases unmatched. The CDR3 spells CASRFTAGGRAEAFF. CDR3 DNA, as far as it was read: TGTGCCAGCCGGTTCACCGCAGGGGGGAGGGCTGAA.

Remarks on this clone: The CDR3 goes on 3 residues after the read ends, and that part is filled in from the germline J gene. V usage is TRBV14 and J usage is TRBJ2-3, with D possibly TRBD2 on 5 matching bases. The V gene's germline CDR1 is SGHDN and CDR2 FVKESK. The CDR3 has 17 amino acids. V was pared by 4 bases and J by 2 bases, with 19 bases between. The CDR3: CASSLEAGQSDTDTQYF. The sequenced part of the CDR3 DNA is TGTGCCAGCAGCCTCGAGGCGGGTCAGTCTGACACAGATACG.

On this clone: Read coverage stops 3 residues before the CDR3 terminus; the germline J gene supplies the remainder. This CDR3 is also generated by other DNA sequences in the sample. The chain uses TRBV19 and TRBJ1-3, with D perhaps TRBD1 (6 bases). Between the trimmed V and J ends, which lost 8 bases and 0 bases, there was a span of 8 bases. Germline lookup yields CDR1 LNHDA and CDR2 SQIVND (reference sequence). CDR3 size: 13 residues. The CDR3 DNA, read in part, is TGTGCCAGTGGACAGTACTCTGGAAACACC. Amino acid sequence: CASGQYSGNT. The entire CDR3 reads CASGQYSGNTIYF.

A remark on this clone: Read data end 3 residues before the CDR3 end; the end is taken from the germline J gene. The chain carries TRBV6-2 or TRBV6-3 and TRBJ2-2; 12 bases are a match to TRBD1. The CDR3 length is 17 residues. Germline assignment: CDR1 MNHEY and CDR2 SVGEGT. V dropped 6 bases and J dropped 0; count of bases not matched to a gene: 5. CDR3 DNA (partial): TGTGCCAGCAGGACCGGGACAGGGGGCGCGAACACCGGGGAG. Encoded protein: CASRTGTGGANTGE. The whole CDR3 is CASRTGTGGANTGELFF.

As to this clone: The DNA ends 3 residues before the CDR3 does, and the rest of the CDR3 is filled in from the germline J gene. The chain recombines TRBV7-3 with TRBJ1-6; maybe TRBD1 (6 bases). The CDR3 length is 14 residues. CDR1 is SGHTA and CDR2 is FQGTGA in the germline V gene. Trimming left V 4 bases short and J 7 bases short, with 11 bases between. CDR3 protein: CASSSTGPNSPLHF. Incomplete CDR3 DNA: TGTGCCAGCAGCTCGACAGGTCCGAATTCACCC.

Concerning this clone: The read ends 3 residues early relative to the CDR3; the germline J gene fills the gap. The chain joins TRBV29-1 to TRBJ1-2; D unresolved. The germline gives CDR1 SQVTM, CDR2 ANQGSEA. The CDR3 totals 12 residues. This CDR3 reads CSVGPILVGYTF. CDR3 bases read: TGCAGCGTTGGGCCCATACTAGTGGGC.

As for this clone: The read ends 3 residues shy of where the CDR3 ends; the end is completed using the germline J gene. This rearrangement joins TRBV7-2 to TRBJ2-5; 8 positions agree with TRBD1. Trimming removed 5 bases from V and 5 bases from J; junction bases left unmatched: 10. This CDR3 has 15 amino acids. Per germline, CDR1 SGHTA and CDR2 FQGNSA. The CDR3 is CASSKRQGRSETQYF. The DNA read from the CDR3 is TGTGCCAGCAGCAAAAGACAGGGGCGTTCGGAGACC.

On this clone: The sequence runs out 3 residues before the end of the CDR3; the remainder is reconstructed from the germline J gene. This chain uses TRBV2 with TRBJ2-5, with TRBD2 matching over 10 bases. Germline V CDR1 and CDR2: SNHLY, FYNNEI. Losses at the gene ends were 8 bases for V and 2 bases for J; bases not matched to a gene: 5. CDR3 length: 14 amino acids. The DNA read from the CDR3 is TGTGCCAGCGGTCTAGCGGGAGAACAAGAGACC. Amino acid sequence: CASGLAGEQET. The entire CDR3 sequence reads CASGLAGEQETQYF.

Comments on this clone: The read finishes 3 residues shy of the CDR3 end, and the germline J gene is used to complete it. The chain employs TRBV7-9 and TRBJ1-1; no clear D gene. The CDR3 spans 13 residues. Germline-derived CDR1 and CDR2 are SEHNR and FQNEAQ (reference sequence). Trimming cost V 4 bases and J 0 bases, with 6 bases left between them. CDR3: CASSSPVNTEAFF. Partial CDR3 DNA: TGTGCCAGCAGCTCTCCAGTGAACACTGAA.

Concerning this clone itself: Read data end 3 residues before the CDR3 end; the end is taken from the germline J gene. The chain links TRBV10-3 to TRBJ2-7; D perhaps matches TRBD2 (5 bases). This CDR3 has 14 residues. Germline CDR1 reads ENHRY; CDR2 reads SYGVKD. The germline V and J ends were trimmed by 3 bases and 0 bases, with 9 bases remaining between them. The covered CDR3 bases are TGTGCCATCAGTGATAGCGTTGACTCCTACGAG. Translation: CAISDSVDSYE. The whole CDR3 is CAISDSVDSYEQYF.

As regards this clone: The read is 3 residues too short to cover the CDR3 end, so that end is filled in from the germline J gene. The chain carries TRBV7-2 and TRBJ2-2, with a possible D match to TRBD2 (7 bases). Per germline, CDR1 SGHTA and CDR2 FQGNSA. Trimming removed 7 bases at V and 3 bases at J, with 15 bases between. The CDR3 is 15 residues long. CDR3 protein: CASTSRGGDTGELFF. CDR3 DNA (partial): TGTGCCAGCACCTCAAGGGGGGGCGACACCGGGGAG.